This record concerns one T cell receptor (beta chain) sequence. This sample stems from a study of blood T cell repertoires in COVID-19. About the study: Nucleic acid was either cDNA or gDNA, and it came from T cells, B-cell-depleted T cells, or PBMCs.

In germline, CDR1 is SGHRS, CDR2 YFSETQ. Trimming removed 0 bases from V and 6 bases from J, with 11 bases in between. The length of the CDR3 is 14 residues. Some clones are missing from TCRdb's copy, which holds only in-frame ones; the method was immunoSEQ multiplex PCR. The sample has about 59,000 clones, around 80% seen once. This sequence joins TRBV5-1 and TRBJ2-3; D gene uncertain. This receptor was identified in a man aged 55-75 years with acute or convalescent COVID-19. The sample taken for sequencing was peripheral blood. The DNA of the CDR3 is TGCGCCAGCAGCTTGGGTCTTCCCTCCGATACGCAGTATTTT. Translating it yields CASSLGLPSDTQYF.